This record concerns one TCR beta chain sequence. Antigen specificity is unknown. This specimen comes from a study of Ad26.COV2.S vaccination and SARS-CoV-2 variants. Study as a whole: Ad26.COV2.S, an intramuscular injection, was given once or twice 56 days apart.

The treatment: roughly 19 received Ad26.COV2.S at low or high dose, single or two shots; several received placebo; per-sample allocation not given. Samples analyzed were those drawn on day 63 after the first vaccine or placebo injection. The V end lost 0 bases, the J end lost 2 bases, and 8 bases lay between the germline ends. This CDR3 contains 14 residues. Germline V gene data show CDR1 as SNHLY and CDR2 as FYNNEI. Findings and limits, study-wide: Breadth, reportedly substantial, characterized the spike-specific CD8+ and CD4+ T cell responses after vaccination.

Generated by immunoSEQ multiplex PCR, the TCRdb table keeps only in-frame clones and is missing some. In the table there are more than 300,000 clones, around four fifths of which are singletons. The rearrangement uses TRBV2 and TRBJ2-7; D tentatively fits TRBD1 or TRBD2 (5 bases each). The source of this sequence is a person aged 18-65 years who received the Ad26.COV2.S COVID-19 vaccine or a placebo. The sequences come from peripheral blood, collected in a trial of Ad26.COV2.S vaccine versus placebo. The CDR3 reads CASSEAQGPYEQYF. CDR3 in DNA: TGTGCCAGCAGTGAAGCGCAGGGACCCTACGAGCAGTACTTC.